This T cell receptor (beta chain) emerged from a study of T cells in narcolepsy. Study-wide results and caveats: Some memory CD4+ repertoires had no autoreactive clone sequences. Blood of same and different patients, but not healthy controls, reportedly held recurring autoreactive clonotypes. HCRT-specific and TRIB2-specific autoreactive clonotypes appeared among same-patient CSF and blood CD4+ clonotypes.

About this clone itself: Its antigen remains unknown.

The assay was immunoSEQ multiplex PCR, and TCRdb's table has in-frame clones only and misses some. This table has 25,000 to 30,000 clones, 87% appearing once. The germline V gene encodes CDR1 MNHEY and CDR2 SMNVEV (reference sequence). V was shortened by 5 bases and J by 0 bases, with 22 bases between the two germline ends. The CDR3 consists of 18 residues. The sequenced material came from memory (CD45RA-) CD4+ T cells from blood. V and J are TRBV27 and TRBJ1-1; D gene ambiguous. This TCR was recovered from a human donor in good health. CDR3: CASSPRQRTWGMNTEAFF. DNA for the CDR3: TGTGCCAGCAGTCCCCGGCAGAGGACGTGGGGAATGAACACTGAAGCTTTCTTT.